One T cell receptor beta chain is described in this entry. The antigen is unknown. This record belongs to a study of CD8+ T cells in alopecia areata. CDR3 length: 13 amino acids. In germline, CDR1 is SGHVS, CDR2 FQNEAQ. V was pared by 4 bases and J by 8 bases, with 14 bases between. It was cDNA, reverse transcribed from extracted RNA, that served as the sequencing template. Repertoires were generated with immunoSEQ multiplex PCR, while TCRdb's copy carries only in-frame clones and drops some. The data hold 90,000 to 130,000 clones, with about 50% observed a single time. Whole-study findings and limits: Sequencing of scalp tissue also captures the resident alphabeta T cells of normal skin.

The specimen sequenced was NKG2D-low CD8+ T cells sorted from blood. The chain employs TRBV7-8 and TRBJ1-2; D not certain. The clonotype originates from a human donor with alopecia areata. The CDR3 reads CASSWLSQRGYTF. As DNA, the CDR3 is TGTGCCAGCAGCTGGCTGTCCCAGAGGGGCTACACCTTC.